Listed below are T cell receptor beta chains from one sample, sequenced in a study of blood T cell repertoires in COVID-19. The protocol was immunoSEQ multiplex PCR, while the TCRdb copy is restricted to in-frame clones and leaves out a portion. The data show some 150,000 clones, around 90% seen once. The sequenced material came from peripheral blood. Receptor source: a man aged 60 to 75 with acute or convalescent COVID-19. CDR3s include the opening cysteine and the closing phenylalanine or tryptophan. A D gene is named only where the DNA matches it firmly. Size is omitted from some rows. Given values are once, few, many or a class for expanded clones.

TGTGCCAGCAGTTCCTCCGACAGGGGAGTGGGAAGCGAGCAGTACTTC | CASSSSDRGVGSEQYF | TRBV27 | - | TRBJ2-7 | TRBD1
TGTGCCAGCAGTTGGGACAGAGTCTCCTACGAGCAGTACTTC | CASSWDRVSYEQYF | TRBV6-5 | - | TRBJ2-7 | TRBD1
TGTGCCAGCGGTGGGGGGGGCACTGAAGCTTTCTTT | CASGGGGTEAFF | TRBV6-6 | - | TRBJ1-1 | -
TGTGCCAGCAGCTGGCAGGGTTCGACTGAAGCTTTCTTT | CASSWQGSTEAFF | TRBV7-8 | - | TRBJ1-1 | -
TGTGCCACCAGCAGAAGCGCAGGGGTCGAGCAGCCCCAGCATTTT | CATSRSAGVEQPQHF | TRBV15 | - | TRBJ1-5 | -
TGCGCCAGCAGTAACCCGGAGGGGACAGATACGCAGTATTTT | CASSNPEGTDTQYF | TRBV5-1 | - | TRBJ2-3 | -
TGTGCCAGCAGCTCACAGGGGTCGGGGTATGGCTACACCTTC | CASSSQGSGYGYTF | TRBV7-2 | few | TRBJ1-2 | TRBD1
TGTGCCAGCAGGAATAGCGGGGGGGGCCGGGAGCAGTACTTC | CASRNSGGGREQYF | TRBV14 | - | TRBJ2-7 | TRBD2
TGTGCCAGCAGCCTTTCGTGGGGCTTTCTAAGACGGGACAGGGGGCATTATGGCTACACCTTC | CASSLSWGFLRRDRGHYGYTF | TRBV14 | - | TRBJ1-2 | TRBD1
TGTGCCAGTAGTATAGACCGGGACACGGAAAACTATGGCTACACCTTC | CASSIDRDTENYGYTF | TRBV19 | - | TRBJ1-2 | -
TGTGCCAGCAGCTTAGTAACTAGCGGGGGGGCGAACACCGGGGAGCTGTTTTTT | CASSLVTSGGANTGELFF | TRBV11-2 | few | TRBJ2-2 | TRBD2
TGTGCCAGCAGTCAGAACAGGGGGAACACCATATATTTT | CASSQNRGNTIYF | TRBV7-9 | - | TRBJ1-3 | TRBD1
TGTGCCAGCAGGCAGGACACCTGGGTAGGGCCGGAGCAGTTCTTC | CASRQDTWVGPEQFF | TRBV6-5 | - | TRBJ2-1 | -
TGTGCCAGCAGCCCGCAGGTAGGAAACACTGAAGCTTTCTTT | CASSPQVGNTEAFF | TRBV5-4 | - | TRBJ1-1 | -
TGCGCCAGCAGCTTGGTTCTAGCGGGGGGGCTCTACAATGAGCAGTTCTTC | CASSLVLAGGLYNEQFF | TRBV5-1 | - | TRBJ2-1 | TRBD2
TGTGCCAGTTCGCCCGAAGGGGGTGGCAATCAGCCCCAGCATTTT | CASSPEGGGNQPQHF | TRBV6-5 | once | TRBJ1-5 | -
TGTGCCAGCAACCAGGGGTATTTCGATGGCTACACCTTC | CASNQGYFDGYTF | TRBV2 | - | TRBJ1-2 | -
TGTGCCAGCAAAGCGGACAGGGGGGCCCTAAATGAGCAGTTCTTC | CASKADRGALNEQFF | TRBV6-5 | - | TRBJ2-1 | TRBD1
TGTGCCAGCAGCCTAGGGACAGGGCATAGCAATCAGCCCCAGCATTTT | CASSLGTGHSNQPQHF | TRBV11-2 | - | TRBJ1-5 | TRBD1
TGTGCCAGCTCACCACCGGGGGGGTATGAGCAGTTCTTC | CASSPPGGYEQFF | TRBV18 | few | TRBJ2-1 | TRBD2
TGTGCCAGCAGCGTAGGAGGTACTTCACCCCTCCACTTT | CASSVGGTSPLHF | TRBV9 | - | TRBJ1-6 | -
TGTGCCAGCAGCCCCCACAGTACCTACGAGCAGTACTTC | CASSPHSTYEQYF | TRBV7-9 | - | TRBJ2-7 | -
TGTGCCTGTCGTTCACTCTCCGGGACAGGTAAAGAGCAGTACTTC | CACRSLSGTGKEQYF | TRBV30 | - | TRBJ2-7 | TRBD1
TGTGCCACCAGTGATAGCGGACAGATAGATACGCAGTATTTT | CATSDSGQIDTQYF | TRBV24-1 | - | TRBJ2-3 | -
TGCAGCGTTGATCGAGGTCTCCTCCTTGGCTACACCTTC | CSVDRGLLLGYTF | TRBV29-1 | - | TRBJ1-2 | -
TGTGCCAGCAGCTTACGGGGGGGGGCCTCCAATGAGCAGTTCTTC | CASSLRGGASNEQFF | TRBV7-8 | - | TRBJ2-1 | TRBD2
TGCGCCAGCAGTCCGATGTCGGCGGGGGTTGCAACTAATGAAAAACTGTTTTTT | CASSPMSAGVATNEKLFF | TRBV5-1 | - | TRBJ1-4 | -
TGTGCCAGCAGGACTCCGGGACATATCTACGAGCAGTACTTC | CASRTPGHIYEQYF | TRBV6-5 | - | TRBJ2-7 | -
TGTGCCAGCAGCGAGTGGGGGGAAGAGACCCAGTACTTC | CASSEWGEETQYF | TRBV9 | - | TRBJ2-5 | -
TGCGCCAGCAGCCATAAAGGGAGTGAAAAACTGTTTTTT | CASSHKGSEKLFF | TRBV5-1 | - | TRBJ1-4 | -
TGTGCCACCCGGGACACCCGCCACGAGCAGTACTTC | CATRDTRHEQYF | TRBV25-1 | - | TRBJ2-7 | -
TGCGCCAGCAGCTTCCGGGGAGTGGATGAAAAACTGTTTTTT | CASSFRGVDEKLFF | TRBV5-1 | - | TRBJ1-4 | -
TGTGCCAGCAGTAGGGGGCAGAGCAATCAGCCCCAGCATTTT | CASSRGQSNQPQHF | TRBV27 | once | TRBJ1-5 | TRBD1
TGTGCCAGCAGCCGCGGACTAGCTCGCGAGACCCAGTACTTC | CASSRGLARETQYF | TRBV7-2 | - | TRBJ2-5 | TRBD2
TGTGCCAGCAGCCAGCCCGGGGGGGGGTCCTATAATTCACCCCTCCACTTT | CASSQPGGGSYNSPLHF | TRBV5-4 | - | TRBJ1-6 | -